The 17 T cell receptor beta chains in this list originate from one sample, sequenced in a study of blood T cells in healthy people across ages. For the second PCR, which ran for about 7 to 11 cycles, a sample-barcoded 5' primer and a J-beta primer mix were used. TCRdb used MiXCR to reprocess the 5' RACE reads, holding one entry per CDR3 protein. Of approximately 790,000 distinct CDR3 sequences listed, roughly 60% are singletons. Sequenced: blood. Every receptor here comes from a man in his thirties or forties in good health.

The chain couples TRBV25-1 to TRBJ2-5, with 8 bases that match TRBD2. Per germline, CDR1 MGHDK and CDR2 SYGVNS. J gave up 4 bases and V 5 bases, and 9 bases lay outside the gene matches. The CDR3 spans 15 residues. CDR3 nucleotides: TGTGCCAGCAGTACACACCGGGAGGGACGAGAGACCCAGTACTTC. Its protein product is CASSTHREGRETQYF.

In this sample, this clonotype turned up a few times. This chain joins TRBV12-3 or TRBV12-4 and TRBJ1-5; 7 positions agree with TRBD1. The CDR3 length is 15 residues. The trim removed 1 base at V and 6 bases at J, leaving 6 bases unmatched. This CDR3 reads CASSLGGGPGQPQHF. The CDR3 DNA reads TGTGCCAGCAGTTTAGGAGGGGGCCCGGGTCAGCCCCAGCATTTT.

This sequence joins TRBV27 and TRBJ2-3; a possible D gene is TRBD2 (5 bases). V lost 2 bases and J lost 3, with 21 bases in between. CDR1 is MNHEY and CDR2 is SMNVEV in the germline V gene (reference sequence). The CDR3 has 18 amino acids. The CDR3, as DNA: TGTGCCAGCAGTTTAACTGGGTGGGTCGGGATCCGAACAGATACGCAGTATTTT. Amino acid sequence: CASSLTGWVGIRTDTQYF.

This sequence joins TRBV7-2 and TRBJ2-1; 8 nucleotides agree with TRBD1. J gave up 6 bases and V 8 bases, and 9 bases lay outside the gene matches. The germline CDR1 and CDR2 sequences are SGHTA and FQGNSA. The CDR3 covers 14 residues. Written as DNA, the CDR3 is TGTGCCAGCGGCTCGGCAGGGGGCGGCAATGAGCAGTTCTTC. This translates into CASGSAGGGNEQFF. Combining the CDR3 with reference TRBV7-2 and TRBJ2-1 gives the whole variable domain GAGVSQSPSNKVTEKGKDVELRCDPISGHTALYWYRQSLGQGLEFLIYFQGNSAPDKSGLPSDRFSAERTGGSVSTLTIQRTQQEDSAVYLCASGSAGGGNEQFFGPGTRLTVL.

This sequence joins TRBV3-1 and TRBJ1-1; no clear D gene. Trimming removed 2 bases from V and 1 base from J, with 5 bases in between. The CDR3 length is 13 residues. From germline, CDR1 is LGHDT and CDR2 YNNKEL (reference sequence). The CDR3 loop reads CASSQWTNTEAFF. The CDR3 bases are TGTGCCAGCAGCCAATGGACGAACACTGAAGCTTTCTTT.

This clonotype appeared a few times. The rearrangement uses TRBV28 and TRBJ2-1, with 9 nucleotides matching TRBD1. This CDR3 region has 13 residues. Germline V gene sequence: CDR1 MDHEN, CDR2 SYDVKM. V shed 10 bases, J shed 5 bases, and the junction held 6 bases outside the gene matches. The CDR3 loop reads CATRDRVHNEQFF. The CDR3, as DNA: TGTGCCACCCGGGACAGGGTACACAATGAGCAGTTCTTC.

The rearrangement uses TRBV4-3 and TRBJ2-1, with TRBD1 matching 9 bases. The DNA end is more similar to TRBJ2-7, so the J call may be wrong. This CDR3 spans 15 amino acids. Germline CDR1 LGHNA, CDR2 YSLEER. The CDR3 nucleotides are TGCGCCAGCAGCCCGCACAGGGGGCAGGGGTACGAGCAGTACTTC. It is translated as CASSPHRGQGYEQYF.

The CDR3 DNA reads TGCAGCGTTGCCGGGCGCCGGGAAAAACTGTTTTTT. Translation gives CSVAGRREKLFF. The chain has TRBV29-1 and TRBJ1-4; D gene uncertain. CDR3 length equals 12 residues. Trimming pared 4 bases from V and 8 bases from J, leaving 11 bases between. CDR1 and CDR2 from the germline V gene are SQVTM and ANQGSEA.

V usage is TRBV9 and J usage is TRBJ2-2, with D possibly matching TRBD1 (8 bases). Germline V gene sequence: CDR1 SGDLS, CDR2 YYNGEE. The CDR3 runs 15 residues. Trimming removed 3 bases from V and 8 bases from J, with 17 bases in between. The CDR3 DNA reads TGTGCCAGCAGCGCCAGGACAGGGAGGGGGGGGGAGCTGTTTTTT. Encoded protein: CASSARTGRGGELFF.

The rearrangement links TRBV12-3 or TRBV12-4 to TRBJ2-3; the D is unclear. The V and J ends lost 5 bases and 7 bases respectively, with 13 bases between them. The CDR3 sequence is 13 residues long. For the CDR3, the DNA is TGTGCCAGCAGTCTGATGACCGAGTATACGCAGTATTTT. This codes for CASSLMTEYTQYF.

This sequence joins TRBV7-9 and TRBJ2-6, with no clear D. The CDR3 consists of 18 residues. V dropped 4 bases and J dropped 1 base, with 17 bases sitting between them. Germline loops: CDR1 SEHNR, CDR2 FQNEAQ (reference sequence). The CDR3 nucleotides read TGTGCCAGCAGCTCAAAGATGAGTTGGGAATCTGGGGCCAACGTCCTGACTTTC. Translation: CASSSKMSWESGANVLTF. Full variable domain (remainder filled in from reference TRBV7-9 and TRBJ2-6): DTGVSQNPRHKITKRGQNVTFRCDPISEHNRLYWYRQTLGQGPEFLTYFQNEAQLEKSRLLSDRFSAERPKGSFSTLEIQRTEQGDSAMYLCASSSKMSWESGANVLTFGAGSRLTVL.

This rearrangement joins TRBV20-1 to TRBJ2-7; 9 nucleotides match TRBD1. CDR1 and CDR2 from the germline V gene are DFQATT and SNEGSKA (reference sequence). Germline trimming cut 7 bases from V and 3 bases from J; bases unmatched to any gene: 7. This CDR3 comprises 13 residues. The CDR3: CSVSGDRVYEQYF. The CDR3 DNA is TGCAGTGTTAGTGGGGACAGGGTCTACGAGCAGTACTTC.

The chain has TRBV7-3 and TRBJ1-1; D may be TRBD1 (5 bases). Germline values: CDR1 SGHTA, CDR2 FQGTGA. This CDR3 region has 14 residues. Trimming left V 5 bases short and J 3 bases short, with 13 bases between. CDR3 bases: TGTGCCAGCAGCCCGTCGGGGGGATACACTGAAGCTTTCTTT. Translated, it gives CASSPSGGYTEAFF. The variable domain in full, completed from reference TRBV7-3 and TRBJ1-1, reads GAGVSQTPSNKVTEKGKYVELRCDPISGHTALYWYRQSLGQGPEFLIYFQGTGAADDSGLPNDRFFAVRPEGSVSTLKIQRTERGDSAVYLCASSPSGGYTEAFFGQGTRLTVV.

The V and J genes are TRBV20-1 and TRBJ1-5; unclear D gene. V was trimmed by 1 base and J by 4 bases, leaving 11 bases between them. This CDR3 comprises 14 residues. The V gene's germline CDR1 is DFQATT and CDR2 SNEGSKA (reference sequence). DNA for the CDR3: TGCAGTGCTAGAGGTGGACTCTTAAATCAGCCCCAGCATTTT. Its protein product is CSARGGLLNQPQHF.

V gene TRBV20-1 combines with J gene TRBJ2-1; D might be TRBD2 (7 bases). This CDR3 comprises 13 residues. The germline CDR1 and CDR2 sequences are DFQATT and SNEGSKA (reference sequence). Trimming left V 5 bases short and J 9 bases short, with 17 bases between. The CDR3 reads CSAPRRGAGEQFF. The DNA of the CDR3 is TGCAGTGCTCCACGTCGGGGGGCCGGTGAGCAGTTCTTC.

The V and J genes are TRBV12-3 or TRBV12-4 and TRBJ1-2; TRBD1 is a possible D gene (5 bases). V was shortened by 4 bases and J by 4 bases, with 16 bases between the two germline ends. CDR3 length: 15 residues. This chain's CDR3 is CASSSPGARGYGYTF. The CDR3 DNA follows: TGTGCCAGCAGTTCCCCCGGGGCAAGGGGCTATGGCTACACCTTC.

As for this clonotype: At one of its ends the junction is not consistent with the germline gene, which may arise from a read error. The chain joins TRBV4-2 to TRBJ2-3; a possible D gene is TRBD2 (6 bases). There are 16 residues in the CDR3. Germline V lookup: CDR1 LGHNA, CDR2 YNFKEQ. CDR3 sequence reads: CARSPFDGGNTDTQYF. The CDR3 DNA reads TGTGCCAGAAGCCCTTTTGACGGGGGTAACACAGATACGCAGTATTTT.